The 8 T cell receptor beta chains below come from one sample, sequenced in a study of T-cell memory formation after mild COVID-19. In TCRdb, the 5' RACE reads were re-called with MiXCR into one record per CDR3 protein. The sample holds tens of thousands of distinct CDR3 sequences; 25% to 35% are singletons and the top ten take approximately 39%. The sample was PBMCs or a T cell subset sorted from them (not recorded which). The receptors were sampled from a man aged 18 to 29 who had mild COVID-19 (a few samples of this study predate the infection). Cell type and time point are not known.

The V and J genes are TRBV7-3 and TRBJ2-1; 8 bases agree with TRBD2. Losses at the gene ends were 4 bases for V and 6 bases for J; bases not matched to a gene: 5. Germline CDR1 is SGHTA and CDR2 is FQGTGA. This CDR3 comprises 14 residues. CDR3 amino acids: CASSSSGLANEQFF. The CDR3 bases are TGTGCCAGCAGCTCTTCAGGACTAGCCAATGAGCAGTTCTTC. The full variable domain, completed using reference TRBV7-3 and TRBJ2-1, is GAGVSQTPSNKVTEKGKYVELRCDPISGHTALYWYRQSLGQGPEFLIYFQGTGAADDSGLPNDRFFAVRPEGSVSTLKIQRTERGDSAVYLCASSSSGLANEQFFGPGTRLTVL.

V is TRBV6-2 or TRBV6-3 and J is TRBJ2-4, with 7 bases fitting TRBD1. Germline assignment: CDR1 MNHEY and CDR2 SVGEGT. The CDR3 is made up of 16 amino acids. The trim removed 5 bases at V and 3 bases at J, leaving 10 bases unmatched. The CDR3 here is CASSPVDRVVKNIQYF. The CDR3 nucleotides are TGTGCCAGCAGTCCCGTAGACAGGGTGGTCAAAAACATTCAGTACTTC.

Only a few counts were recorded for this clonotype. The chain recombines TRBV5-1 with TRBJ2-3; no clear D. The CDR3 runs to 14 residues. Germline values: CDR1 SGHRS, CDR2 YFSETQ. Trimming cost V 2 bases and J 2 bases, with 9 bases left between them. CDR3 sequence (DNA): TGCGCCAGCAGCTTCTTGTACGACACAGATACGCAGTATTTT. It yields the protein CASSFLYDTDTQYF.

This clonotype occurred many times. The V gene is TRBV11-2, the J gene TRBJ1-5; TRBD1 agrees at 8 bases. Germline V gives CDR1 SGHAT, CDR2 FQNNGV. V lost 3 bases to trimming and J lost 0 bases; unmatched junction nucleotides: 16. The CDR3 runs to 20 residues. The CDR3 here is CASSFVQGVRTAYSNQPQHF. CDR3 coding DNA: TGTGCCAGCAGCTTTGTACAGGGGGTTAGGACTGCTTATAGCAATCAGCCCCAGCATTTT. Based on the CDR3 plus reference TRBV11-2 and TRBJ1-5, the full variable domain is EAGVAQSPRYKIIEKRQSVAFWCNPISGHATLYWYQQILGQGPKLLIQFQNNGVVDDSQLPKDRFSAERLKGVDSTLKIQPAKLEDSAVYLCASSFVQGVRTAYSNQPQHFGDGTRLSIL.

This clonotype turned up a few times. The chain carries TRBV7-8 and TRBJ1-2; 10 nucleotides align to TRBD1. Trimming cost V 4 bases and J 4 bases; bases outside gene matches: 3. Germline loops: CDR1 SGHVS, CDR2 FQNEAQ. The CDR3 loop spans 14 amino acids. The CDR3 region is CASSYWTGGYGYTF. Written as DNA, the CDR3 is TGTGCCAGCAGCTATTGGACAGGGGGCTATGGCTACACCTTC.

This chain uses TRBV10-3 with TRBJ1-5, with D unclear. Trimming took off 10 bases at V and 1 base at J, with 17 bases between the two ends. Germline CDR1 ENHRY, CDR2 SYGVKD. This CDR3 contains 15 residues. The CDR3 nucleotides are TGTGCCACCCAGGTCTCCCGGGCGAGCAATCAGCCCCAGCATTTT. It encodes CATQVSRASNQPQHF.

This clonotype was observed a few times. The V call is TRBV6-4, the J call TRBJ2-6; D not resolved. Trimming cost V 6 bases and J 1 base, with 7 bases left between them. Germline CDR1 reads MRHNA; CDR2 reads SNTAGT. This CDR3 has 14 residues. CDR3 DNA: TGTGCCAGCAGCCGGGCGTCTGGGGCCAACGTCCTGACTTTC. The encoded protein is CASSRASGANVLTF.

The J gene is TRBJ2-1, the V gene TRBV15, with 9 bases identical to TRBD1. This CDR3 has 15 residues. V lost 4 bases and J lost 3; bases outside the gene matches: 4. Germline loops: CDR1 LNHNV, CDR2 YYDKDF (reference sequence). For the CDR3, the DNA is TGTGCCACCAGCAAAACAGGGGGCAGCTACAATGAGCAGTTCTTC. Translated: CATSKTGGSYNEQFF.